This T cell receptor (beta chain) derives from a study of blood T cell repertoires in COVID-19. At the level of the study: T cells, B-cell-depleted T cells, or PBMCs provided the cDNA or gDNA that served as material.

TCRdb keeps only in-frame clones here, not all; method: immunoSEQ multiplex PCR. This repertoire shows 90,000 to 130,000 clones, roughly 91% found once; its top ten account for about 3.5%. V lost 6 bases, J lost 6 bases, and 3 bases stayed unmatched. The CDR3 sequence is 13 residues long. The germline V gene has CDR1 MNHNY and CDR2 SVGAGI (reference sequence). This chain links TRBV6-6 with TRBJ1-2; 11 bases map to TRBD1. The TCR originated in a woman aged 50 to 60 with acute or convalescent COVID-19. Specimen: peripheral blood. The CDR3 loop is CASRPGQGDGYTF. The DNA for the CDR3 is TGTGCCAGCAGGCCGGGACAGGGGGATGGCTACACCTTC.